Below, one T cell receptor (beta chain) is given with its context. This sample stems from a study of shared clonotypes between healthy human individuals. Terminally differentiated effector memory CD45RA+ cells were excluded from the naive CD8 cells, which were CD45RO-negative and positively selected for CCR7. Assay: immunoSEQ multiplex PCR; the TCRdb copy retains only in-frame clones and omits some. The sample has some 2.1 million clones, around 95% seen once; the top ten hold about 1.7%. V gave up 7 bases and J gave up 11 bases; unmatched junction bases: 5. Per the germline V gene, CDR1 is SEHNR and CDR2 is FQNEAQ (reference sequence). This CDR3 contains 12 residues.

The clonotype comes from a young man in good health. Some clones in this sample may be carry-over from other donors' samples. The sample taken for sequencing was naive CD8+ T cells from PBMCs. The genes are TRBV7-9 and TRBJ2-2; 9 nucleotides align to TRBD1. The CDR3 DNA follows: TGTGCCAGCACCGAGGACAGGGGAGAGCTGTTTTTT. Its protein product is CASTEDRGELFF.